This entry features one T cell receptor beta chain sequence. Antigen specificity is unknown. Treatment meaning: 15 to 20 received Ad26.COV2.S at low or high dose, single or two shots; five or six received placebo; per-sample allocation not given. The samples date from day 63 after the first vaccine or placebo injection. Trimming left V 0 bases short and J 0 bases short, with 14 bases between. Germline CDR1 and CDR2: LGHNA and YNFKEQ. This CDR3 is built from 17 residues. Data came from immunoSEQ multiplex PCR; TCRdb stores just in-frame clones and leaves some out. The sample lists fewer than 500,000 clones; more than 80% were seen once. The sample comes from a study of Ad26.COV2.S vaccination and SARS-CoV-2 variants. Study-wide results and limits: Among vaccine recipients, spike-specific TCR breadth exceeded that of placebo recipients.

The J gene is TRBJ1-2, the V gene TRBV4-2, with D possibly being TRBD1 (5 bases). The TCR was taken from a person between 18 and 65 years old who received the Ad26.COV2.S COVID-19 vaccine or a placebo. This sample comprised peripheral blood, obtained in a trial of Ad26.COV2.S vaccine versus placebo. CDR3 nucleotide sequence: TGTGCCAGCAGCCAAGAGGGCACAGGCCTCTCTAACTATGGCTACACCTTC. Protein sequence: CASSQEGTGLSNYGYTF.